This TCR beta chain was recovered during a study of T-cell reconstitution after alpha-beta-depleted transplantation in children. This CDR3 is built from 14 residues. Germline V gene lookup returns CDR1 SGHRS and CDR2 YFSETQ. The V and J ends lost 0 bases and 7 bases respectively, with 13 bases between them. Unique molecular identifiers were incorporated into the prepared TCRbeta library. Each CDR3 protein is one row after TCRdb ran MiXCR on the PCR reads. The sample contains roughly 300,000 distinct CDR3 sequences, about 9.4% of which appear only once. This clonotype was seen a few times. This clonotype was sampled from a human donor who donated a stem cell graft to a child with acute lymphoblastic leukemia. Here the sequenced sample was PBMCs from the stem cell graft donor, taken from the stem cell graft. This chain uses TRBV5-1 with TRBJ2-5, with D perhaps TRBD1 (6 bases). The CDR3 loop reads CASSLEALGGTQYF. Here the CDR3 DNA reads TGCGCCAGCAGCTTGGAGGCGTTAGGGGGGACCCAGTACTTC.